This passage covers 11 T cell receptor beta chains from one sample sequenced in a study of blood T cell repertoires in COVID-19. The method was immunoSEQ multiplex PCR; TCRdb's version includes in-frame clones alone and lacks a portion of them. The sample shows some 110,000 clones, approximately 83% of them seen only once. Sequenced sample: peripheral blood. These receptor sequences come from a woman at least 80 years old with active or convalescent COVID-19.

The V gene is TRBV28, the J gene TRBJ2-7, with 7 bases matching TRBD1. Per germline, CDR1 MDHEN and CDR2 SYDVKM. The junction had 8 bases not matched to a gene; V was cut back by 8 bases and J by 1 base. There are 14 residues in the CDR3. The CDR3 coding sequence is TGTGCCAGCTTGGCAGGGGGAGTTTCCTACGAGCAGTACTTC. Protein sequence: CASLAGGVSYEQYF. The full variable domain, its missing parts supplied by reference TRBV28 and TRBJ2-7, is DVKVTQSSRYLVKRTGEKVFLECVQDMDHENMFWYRQDPGLGLRLIYFSYDVKMKEKGDIPEGYSVSREKKERFSLILESASTNQTSMYLCASLAGGVSYEQYFGPGTRLTVT.

The CDR3: CAWTLPPDRVNGATEAFF. The CDR3, as DNA: TGTGCCTGGACCCTTCCTCCGGACAGGGTAAATGGGGCCACTGAAGCTTTCTTT. The chain combines TRBV30 with TRBJ1-1; 8 positions agree with TRBD1. V was pared by 4 bases and J by 4 bases, with 20 bases of the junction left unmatched. Germline V gene lookup returns CDR1 GTSNPN and CDR2 SVGIG (reference sequence). The CDR3 totals 18 residues.

This clone was picked up one time. V usage is TRBV5-1 and J usage is TRBJ1-1; TRBD1 matches at 7 bases. V dropped 4 bases and J dropped 1; count of bases not matched to a gene: 10. Germline CDR1 SGHRS, CDR2 YFSETQ. The CDR3 contains 16 residues. The CDR3 bases are TGCGCCAGCAGCACCACAGGGGAAGTAAGGAACACTGAAGCTTTCTTT. This encodes CASSTTGEVRNTEAFF.

This clone was seen only a few times. The chain has TRBV19 and TRBJ2-3; maybe TRBD2 (6 bases). V lost 7 bases to trimming and J lost 4 bases, with 15 bases between them. The CDR3 is made up of 14 amino acids. Germline loops: CDR1 LNHDA, CDR2 SQIVND (reference sequence). CDR3 loop: CASTQRSSADTQYF. The CDR3 DNA reads TGTGCCAGTACTCAGAGGTCTAGCGCAGATACGCAGTATTTT.

The chain carries TRBV7-2 and TRBJ1-5; 7 nucleotides align to TRBD1. Trimming at V came to 3 bases and at J to 5 bases, leaving 1 base not matched to a gene. The CDR3 covers 13 residues. Germline V gene sequence: CDR1 SGHTA, CDR2 FQGNSA. The CDR3, as DNA: TGTGCCAGCAGCTTCAGGGGGGATCAGCCCCAGCATTTT. It is translated as CASSFRGDQPQHF.

The chain is built from TRBV6-6 and TRBJ1-6; D is unresolved. The germline V gene has CDR1 MNHNY and CDR2 SVGAGI (reference sequence). The CDR3 loop spans 13 amino acids. V dropped 7 bases and J dropped 15 bases, with 19 bases sitting between them. CDR3 coding DNA: TGTGCCAGCAACAACCACGGAGGGTTGGGCCTCCACTTT. It specifies CASNNHGGLGLHF.

The chain links TRBV7-6 to TRBJ2-7; TRBD1 matches at 7 bases. This CDR3 contains 14 residues. Per the germline V gene, CDR1 is SGHVS and CDR2 is FNYEAQ. After removal of 5 bases from V and 2 bases from J, the junction contained 6 bases not matched to a gene. The CDR3 is CASSALQGAYEQYF. CDR3 DNA sequence: TGTGCCAGCAGCGCATTGCAGGGGGCCTACGAGCAGTACTTC.

This chain links TRBV3-1 (or the pseudogene TRBV3-2) with TRBJ2-4, with D possibly being TRBD1 (5 bases). Looked up from germline, CDR1 is LGHDT and CDR2 is YNNKEL (reference sequence). There are 18 residues in the CDR3. Trimming stripped 3 bases from V and 0 bases from J, with 18 bases between. The CDR3 spells CASSHSRAQELAKNIQYF. CDR3 DNA sequence: TGTGCCAGCAGCCATTCACGGGCACAGGAGTTAGCCAAAAACATTCAGTACTTC.

The chain combines TRBV28 with TRBJ1-3; tentatively, D is TRBD1 (5 bases). CDR1 is MDHEN and CDR2 is SYDVKM in the germline V gene. The V end lost 4 bases, the J end lost 0 bases, and 13 bases lay between the germline ends. The CDR3 consists of 16 residues. The CDR3 reads CASSSGGSSSGNTIYF. In DNA form, the CDR3 reads TGTGCCAGCAGTTCGGGGGGGTCGAGCTCTGGAAACACCATATATTTT.

The chain combines TRBV6-5 with TRBJ1-5, with unresolved D. With 0 bases removed from V and 15 bases from J, the gap between germline ends came to 21 bases. Germline V gene sequence: CDR1 MNHEY, CDR2 SVGAGI. The length of the CDR3 is 15 residues. The CDR3 DNA is TGTGCCAGCAGTTACTCGTCCCGGGGTTTCCTAATTAGGCATTTT. Its translation is CASSYSSRGFLIRHF.

In this sample, this clone turned up a few times. The sample has other DNA sequences that encode this CDR3 too. The rearrangement joins TRBV28 to TRBJ1-5; 11 bases are a match to TRBD1. Germline-derived CDR1 and CDR2 are MDHEN and SYDVKM. With V trimmed by 5 bases and J by 2 bases, 17 bases remained unmatched. CDR3 length: 20 amino acids. CDR3 nucleotide sequence: TGTGCCAGCAGTACCTCGGCCGGGACAGGGGGGACCCAACGCAATCAGCCCCAGCATTTT. It encodes CASSTSAGTGGTQRNQPQHF. Looking up the rest from reference TRBV28 and TRBJ1-5 gives the full variable domain: DVKVTQSSRYLVKRTGEKVFLECVQDMDHENMFWYRQDPGLGLRLIYFSYDVKMKEKGDIPEGYSVSREKKERFSLILESASTNQTSMYLCASSTSAGTGGTQRNQPQHFGDGTRLSIL.